This TCR beta chain originates from a study of T-cell reconstitution after alpha-beta-depleted transplantation in children. The TCRbeta library was prepared with unique molecular identifiers. One entry per CDR3 protein, called by TCRdb with MiXCR from the PCR reads. This table holds fewer than 550,000 distinct CDR3 sequences, approximately 10% found once. The sample holds a few counts of this clonotype. The material sequenced was PBMCs from the stem cell graft donor, taken from the stem cell graft. This sequence was found in a human donor who donated a stem cell graft to a child with acute myeloid leukemia.

The CDR3 protein is CATSDLQVGTGTNEQYV. The CDR3 DNA reads TGTGCCACCAGTGATTTGCAGGTCGGGACAGGCACTAACGAGCAGTACGTC. The V call is TRBV24-1, the J call TRBJ2-7, with TRBD1 identical over 8 bases. Germline CDR1 is KGHDR and CDR2 is SFDVKD. V lost 0 bases, J lost 5 bases, and 11 bases stayed unmatched. The CDR3 extends over 17 amino acids.